The 23 T cell receptor beta chains listed next were all sequenced from one sample in a study of Graves' ophthalmopathy and Graves' hyperthyroidism. The study amplified TCR beta CDR3 regions using RNA transcripts. First-round RT-PCR relied on HTBI primers, and a second-round multiplex PCR came next. From the multiplex PCR reads, TCRdb called clonotypes with MiXCR, one entry per CDR3 protein. The profile shows about 1.1 million distinct CDR3 sequences, less than 45% of them singletons. Material for sequencing was peripheral blood or thyroid tissue (not recorded which). The source is an adult man with Graves' hyperthyroidism.

On this clonotype: A read error may be the cause here, since a much bigger clone is one base away. The chain couples TRBV14 to TRBJ1-4; 8 bases match TRBD1. The CDR3 runs to 16 residues. Germline assignment: CDR1 SGHDN and CDR2 FVKESK. V shed 1 base and J 6 bases; nucleotides not matched to a gene: 7. CDR3 DNA sequence: TGTGCCAGCAGCCAAGCAGGACAGGGTGTCCATGAAAAACTGTTTTTT. It yields the protein CASSQAGQGVHEKLFF.

This clonotype has a handful of counts. The chain employs TRBV7-2 and TRBJ1-1; the D gene is possibly TRBD1 (5 bases). V was pared by 5 bases and J by 11 bases, with 18 bases between. This CDR3 has 13 amino acids. Germline CDR1 reads SGHTA; CDR2 reads FQGNSA. DNA for the CDR3: TGTGCCAGCAGCCCCGGGACTTTTCAGGATGCTTTCTTT. This codes for CASSPGTFQDAFF.

The chain recombines TRBV25-1 with TRBJ2-5; 14 bases line up with TRBD2. The CDR3 length is 14 residues. After removal of 4 bases from V and 10 bases from J, the junction contained 5 bases not matched to a gene. The germline CDR1 and CDR2 sequences are MGHDK and SYGVNS. The CDR3 nucleotides read TGTGCCAGCAGTGGACTAGCGGGAGGGCCGATCCAGTACTTC. This gives the protein CASSGLAGGPIQYF.

The rearrangement joins TRBV12-3 or TRBV12-4 to TRBJ2-7; D remains unclear. This CDR3 spans 14 amino acids. V lost 1 base and J 2 bases, leaving 9 bases between the germline ends. The CDR3 region is CASSLVGRTYEQYF. CDR3 bases: TGTGCCAGCAGTTTAGTTGGCAGGACCTACGAGCAGTACTTC.

This chain uses TRBV14 with TRBJ2-1; 9 bases map to TRBD2. CDR1 is SGHDN, CDR2 FVKESK, per germline. The CDR3 is 14 residues long. J gave up 9 bases and V 0 bases, and 3 bases lay outside the gene matches. In DNA form, the CDR3 reads TGTGCCAGCAGCCAAGAAGCGGGGGGTGGTGAGCAGTTCTTC. It codes for CASSQEAGGGEQFF.

This chain links TRBV5-4 with TRBJ2-6, with D uncertain. The ends were cut back, 7 bases at V and 0 bases at J, with 11 bases in the middle. The length of the CDR3 is 15 residues. Germline V gene lookup returns CDR1 SGHNT and CDR2 YYREEE (reference sequence). The CDR3 protein is CASLAQISGANVLTF. CDR3 nucleotides: TGTGCCAGCTTGGCTCAGATCTCTGGGGCCAACGTCCTGACTTTC.

This clonotype was observed many times. This chain links TRBV9 with TRBJ2-5, with TRBD2 identical over 9 bases. Germline V lookup: CDR1 SGDLS, CDR2 YYNGEE. Trimming removed 4 bases from V and 5 bases from J; junction bases left unmatched: 12. The CDR3 sequence is 16 residues long. DNA for the CDR3: TGTGCCAGCAGCTCAGGAATAGCGGGAGTGATGGAGACCCAGTACTTC. This encodes CASSSGIAGVMETQYF.

The rearrangement joins TRBV28 to TRBJ1-5, with TRBD1 identical over 9 bases. The V gene's germline CDR1 is MDHEN and CDR2 SYDVKM. CDR3 size: 16 residues. J was trimmed by 7 bases and V by 0 bases; bases with no gene match: 7. CDR3 nucleotide sequence: TGTGCCAGCAGTTTATGGGGACAGGGCTACATCCAGCCCCAGCATTTT. Amino acids: CASSLWGQGYIQPQHF. The full variable domain, completed using reference TRBV28 and TRBJ1-5, is DVKVTQSSRYLVKRTGEKVFLECVQDMDHENMFWYRQDPGLGLRLIYFSYDVKMKEKGDIPEGYSVSREKKERFSLILESASTNQTSMYLCASSLWGQGYIQPQHFGDGTRLSIL.

Of note for this clonotype: A much larger clone differs from this one at a single base, so this may be a read error. The CDR3: CASRENGKLFF. CDR3 DNA sequence: TGTGCCAGCAGAGAAAATGGAAAACTGTTTTTT. V usage is TRBV7-9 and J usage is TRBJ1-4; D gene unclear. Germline V CDR1 and CDR2: SEHNR, FQNEAQ (reference sequence). There are 11 residues in the CDR3.

This clonotype has a count of ten or more. The V and J genes are TRBV4-1 and TRBJ2-5; 12 nucleotides match TRBD2. The CDR3 totals 16 residues. Germline V gene sequence: CDR1 MGHRA, CDR2 YSYEKL. J was trimmed by 5 bases and V by 3 bases; bases with no gene match: 7. The CDR3 is CASSQYLGLAGETQYF. CDR3 sequence (DNA): TGCGCCAGCAGCCAGTATCTGGGACTAGCGGGCGAGACCCAGTACTTC.

The gene calls are TRBV19 and TRBJ1-3, with D uncertain. Germline CDR1 reads LNHDA; CDR2 reads SQIVND (reference sequence). The CDR3 is 16 residues long. The V end lost 5 bases, the J end lost 2 bases, and 16 bases lay between the germline ends. The CDR3 protein is CASSPDRGRTGNTIYF. In DNA form, the CDR3 reads TGTGCCAGTAGTCCCGATCGGGGAAGAACTGGAAACACCATATATTTT.

The chain carries TRBV20-1 and TRBJ1-2, with D possibly being TRBD1 (5 bases). Trimming stripped 3 bases from V and 6 bases from J, with 11 bases between. Germline CDR1 DFQATT, CDR2 SNEGSKA (reference sequence). There are 12 residues in the CDR3. Written as DNA, the CDR3 is TGCAGTGCTAGGGTCGGGGACCATGGCTACACCTTC. It is translated as CSARVGDHGYTF.

This clonotype was observed a few times. This rearrangement joins TRBV7-8 to TRBJ2-5; tentatively, D is TRBD2 (7 bases). The V end lost 1 base, the J end lost 2 bases, and 14 bases lay between the germline ends. In germline, CDR1 is SGHVS, CDR2 FQNEAQ. The CDR3 spans 16 residues. The chain's CDR3 is CASSLGVGGAQETQYF. The CDR3 nucleotides are TGTGCCAGCAGCTTAGGAGTGGGGGGGGCACAAGAGACCCAGTACTTC.

A word on this clonotype: The CDR3 ends on some other residue instead of the conserved phenylalanine or tryptophan, so this is likely a read error. It is unclear where the CDR3 begins or ends on the DNA, so no DNA is shown, and the CDR3 is as TCRdb lists it. J is TRBJ1-6 and V is TRBV12-3 or TRBV12-4. The CDR3 is 9 amino acids long, termini counted. The CDR3 is CASSPGTTC.

In regard to this clonotype: Its ends do not fully match the called genes, so a read error is possible. CDR3: CASSEVPSGSTIYF. CDR3 in DNA: TGCGCCAGCAGTGAGGTACCCTCTGGAAGCACCATATATTTT. The chain recombines TRBV10-2 with TRBJ1-3; no firm D call. The CDR3 covers 14 residues. Germline-derived CDR1 and CDR2 are WSHSY and SAAADI.

The rearrangement uses TRBV28 and TRBJ2-5, with unresolved D. This CDR3 contains 12 residues. Germline V CDR1 and CDR2: MDHEN, SYDVKM. V lost 5 bases, J lost 5 bases, and 9 bases lay in between. The CDR3 loop is CASSGTWETQYF. CDR3 DNA: TGTGCCAGCAGTGGTACCTGGGAGACCCAGTACTTC. Using reference TRBV28 and TRBJ2-5 for the parts outside the CDR3, the full variable domain is DVKVTQSSRYLVKRTGEKVFLECVQDMDHENMFWYRQDPGLGLRLIYFSYDVKMKEKGDIPEGYSVSREKKERFSLILESASTNQTSMYLCASSGTWETQYFGPGTRLLVL.

This chain connects TRBV20-1 to TRBJ1-1, with 12 bases identical to TRBD1. Trimming removed 4 bases from V and 1 base from J; junction bases left unmatched: 7. The germline V gene has CDR1 DFQATT and CDR2 SNEGSKA (reference sequence). The CDR3 sequence is 16 residues long. The CDR3 region has the DNA TGCAGTGCTAAACCCGGGACAGGGGGCTCGAACACTGAAGCTTTCTTT. Protein product: CSAKPGTGGSNTEAFF.

The chain recombines TRBV5-4 with TRBJ2-7; 9 bases agree with TRBD1. The CDR3 runs 15 residues. V lost 4 bases, J lost 4 bases, and 9 bases stayed unmatched. The germline gives CDR1 SGHNT, CDR2 YYREEE (reference sequence). The CDR3 DNA follows: TGTGCCAGCAGCGAGCCGGGACAGGGAAAGTACGAGCAGTACTTC. As protein: CASSEPGQGKYEQYF.

This chain uses TRBV7-2 with TRBJ1-1; maybe TRBD1 (6 bases). This CDR3 spans 15 amino acids. Between the trimmed V and J ends, which lost 5 bases and 1 base, there was a span of 14 bases. Germline CDR1 is SGHTA and CDR2 is FQGNSA. CDR3 amino acids: CASSPIAGANTEAFF. The CDR3, as DNA: TGTGCCAGCAGCCCGATCGCAGGGGCGAACACTGAAGCTTTCTTT.

The chain couples TRBV7-8 to TRBJ2-6; D unclear. Trimming shortened V by 6 bases and J by 2 bases, and 5 bases separated the two germline ends. The length of the CDR3 is 13 residues. Per the germline V gene, CDR1 is SGHVS and CDR2 is FQNEAQ. CDR3 DNA: TGTGCCAGCAGGTCTGCTGGGGCCAACGTCCTGACTTTC. It encodes CASRSAGANVLTF. Full variable domain (remainder filled in from reference TRBV7-8 and TRBJ2-6): GAGVSQSPRYKVAKRGQDVALRCDPISGHVSLFWYQQALGQGPEFLTYFQNEAQLDKSGLPSDRFFAERPEGSVSTLKIQRTQQEDSAVYLCASRSAGANVLTFGAGSRLTVL.

This clonotype has a handful of counts. The chain couples TRBV7-8 to TRBJ1-6; perhaps TRBD1 as D (6 bases). Germline values: CDR1 SGHVS, CDR2 FQNEAQ. The CDR3 extends over 13 amino acids. V was trimmed by 5 bases and J by 10 bases, leaving 12 bases between them. CDR3 DNA: TGTGCCAGCAGCCCAGGGGTGGCCTCACCCCTCCACTTT. Translating gives CASSPGVASPLHF.

Written as DNA, the CDR3 is TGTGCCAGCGTAGGGGGGCTCGGCAATCAGCCCCAGCATTTT. It is translated as CASVGGLGNQPQHF. The V and J genes are TRBV2 and TRBJ1-5; possible D gene TRBD1, 6 bases. V lost 8 bases and J lost 2, with 13 bases in between. CDR3 length: 14 residues. Germline values: CDR1 SNHLY, CDR2 FYNNEI.

The sample holds many counts of this clonotype. The chain employs TRBV7-2 and TRBJ1-4; D is undetermined. The CDR3 contains 15 residues. Trimming stripped 5 bases from V and 8 bases from J, with 18 bases between. Per germline, CDR1 SGHTA and CDR2 FQGNSA. CDR3: CASSAETYPREKLFF. In DNA, the CDR3 is TGTGCCAGCAGCGCCGAGACTTACCCGAGGGAAAAACTGTTTTTT.